The clone carrying this TCR beta chain has only a few counts. Its antigen is as yet unknown. The data were obtained in a study of post-analysis software for immune sequencing data. Trimming cost V 4 bases and J 9 bases, with 14 bases left between them. Germline V gene lookup returns CDR1 SQVTM and CDR2 ANQGSEA. The CDR3 is 12 residues long. General study results and limits: Patients carried roughly 5 TRBV segments more frequently than controls did, and TRBV5-6, TRBV5-1 and TRBV20-1 were among them.

Sequencing libraries made from TCR beta cDNA carried unique molecular identifiers. TCRdb reprocessed the PCR reads with MiXCR, giving one entry per CDR3 protein. This repertoire shows roughly 570,000 distinct CDR3 sequences, roughly 34% found once; its top ten account for approximately 6%. This clonotype was obtained from a girl younger than 18 with multiple sclerosis. The chain recombines TRBV29-1 with TRBJ2-3, with D tentatively TRBD1 (6 bases). The material sequenced was blood. The CDR3 spells CSVVAETGTQYF. The CDR3, as DNA: TGCAGCGTTGTCGCGGAAACAGGGACGCAGTATTTT.